These 20 T cell receptor beta chains came from one sample sequenced in a study of memory CD4+ T cells and cytomegalovirus serostatus. Single viable CD3+CD4+CD8-CD45RO+ cells were sorted as the memory CD4+ T cells. Clones were sequenced by immunoSEQ multiplex PCR, and TCRdb holds only the in-frame ones, with some missing. The repertoire consists of tens of thousands of clones, with 82% occurring once and the leading ten covering approximately 0.43%. Sequences were obtained from memory CD4+ T cells from blood. Receptors originate from an adult in good health and CMV-seronegative.

The gene calls are TRBV28 and TRBJ1-6, with 9 bases identical to TRBD1. Germline V gene data show CDR1 as MDHEN and CDR2 as SYDVKM. V lost 5 bases, J lost 10 bases, and 12 bases stayed unmatched. The CDR3 length is 16 residues. CDR3: CASSIPTGGNPSPLHF. In DNA, the CDR3 is TGTGCCAGCAGTATCCCTACAGGGGGCAACCCATCACCCCTCCACTTT.

This chain connects TRBV6-6 to TRBJ1-6; D is unclear. The CDR3 spans 15 residues. Trimming stripped 6 bases from V and 7 bases from J, with 16 bases between. CDR1 is MNHNY, CDR2 SVGAGI, per germline (reference sequence). Here the CDR3 DNA reads TGTGCCAGCAGCTACCGGATCGGGTGGAATTCACCCCTCCACTTT. It yields the protein CASSYRIGWNSPLHF.

V usage is TRBV30 and J usage is TRBJ2-7; D unresolved. The germline gives CDR1 GTSNPN, CDR2 SVGIG (reference sequence). This CDR3 is 12 amino acids long. The V and J ends lost 4 bases and 7 bases respectively, with 14 bases between them. The CDR3: CAWTKIQSEQYF. The DNA for the CDR3 is TGTGCCTGGACTAAGATCCAATCGGAGCAGTACTTC. Full variable domain (missing parts from reference TRBV30 and TRBJ2-7): SQTIHQWPATLVQPVGSPLSLECTVEGTSNPNLYWYRQAAGRGLQLLFYSVGIGQISSEVPQNLSASRPQDRQFILSSKKLLLSDSGFYLCAWTKIQSEQYFGPGTRLTVT.

This chain connects TRBV7-9 to TRBJ1-4, with 7 bases lining up with TRBD1. This CDR3 region has 16 residues. The ends lost 0 bases at V and 7 bases at J; junction bases unmatched: 8. CDR1 SEHNR and CDR2 FQNEAQ come from the germline V gene (reference sequence). The CDR3 here is CASSLAETGSSEKLFF. The CDR3 bases are TGTGCCAGCAGCTTAGCGGAGACAGGGTCGAGTGAAAAACTGTTTTTT.

The chain recombines TRBV4-2 with TRBJ1-1; 7 bases align to TRBD1. Unmatched junction bases numbered 3, after V lost 1 base and J lost 4 bases. The CDR3 loop spans 14 amino acids. Germline-derived CDR1 and CDR2 are LGHNA and YNFKEQ. DNA of the CDR3: TGTGCCAGCAGCCAAGGGGCAGGGGGCACTGAAGCTTTCTTT. It is translated as CASSQGAGGTEAFF.

V usage is TRBV30 and J usage is TRBJ1-1; D might be TRBD1 (5 bases). CDR1 GTSNPN and CDR2 SVGIG come from the germline V gene (reference sequence). The CDR3 is 14 amino acids. Trimming took off 3 bases at V and 3 bases at J, with 14 bases between the two ends. CDR3 residues: CAWRRGRLDTEAFF. The CDR3, as DNA: TGTGCCTGGAGACGGGGGAGGTTAGACACTGAAGCTTTCTTT.

The chain links TRBV7-2 to TRBJ1-5; possibly TRBD1 for D (5 bases). Germline CDR1 reads SGHTA; CDR2 reads FQGNSA. The CDR3 sequence is 16 residues long. V was pared by 1 base and J by 1 base, with 11 bases between. The CDR3: CASSLESQGSNQPQHF. DNA for the CDR3: TGTGCCAGCAGCTTAGAGTCTCAGGGAAGCAATCAGCCCCAGCATTTT.

V gene TRBV2 combines with J gene TRBJ1-2, with 9 positions matching TRBD1. Germline assignment: CDR1 SNHLY and CDR2 FYNNEI. The CDR3 is 15 amino acids. The junction had 13 bases not matched to a gene; V was cut back by 6 bases and J by 8 bases. Here the CDR3 DNA reads TGTGCCAGCAGGAGGGCGGACAGGGGACCTTACGGCTACACCTTC. Amino acids: CASRRADRGPYGYTF.

This clone was seen a single time. The chain recombines TRBV7-3 with TRBJ2-1, with D possibly matching TRBD2 (5 bases). Germline V lookup: CDR1 SGHTA, CDR2 FQGTGA. With 5 bases removed from V and 4 bases from J, the gap between germline ends came to 15 bases. The CDR3 has 15 amino acids. The CDR3 region has the DNA TGTGCCAGCAGCGCGTCACGGGGTTCTTACAATGAGCAGTTCTTC. As protein: CASSASRGSYNEQFF.

This chain joins TRBV28 and TRBJ1-3; maybe TRBD1 (5 bases). Germline V gene lookup returns CDR1 MDHEN and CDR2 SYDVKM. The CDR3 has 15 residues. Trimming removed 5 bases from V and 2 bases from J, with 13 bases in between. The CDR3 protein is CASSRRQMTGNTIYF. The CDR3 DNA reads as TGTGCCAGCAGTCGAAGACAGATGACTGGAAACACCATATATTTT.

The chain has TRBV28 and TRBJ2-7, with 8 positions matching TRBD2. After removal of 3 bases from V and 0 bases from J, the junction contained 7 bases not matched to a gene. The CDR3 runs to 16 residues. Germline CDR1 MDHEN, CDR2 SYDVKM. Written as DNA, the CDR3 is TGTGCCAGCAGTTTCGCAGGGCGGGGGGCCTCCTACGAGCAGTACTTC. Amino acids: CASSFAGRGASYEQYF.

The chain employs TRBV2 and TRBJ1-2; possibly TRBD1 for D (6 bases). Per germline, CDR1 SNHLY and CDR2 FYNNEI. The CDR3 has 15 residues. Trimming stripped 3 bases from V and 4 bases from J, with 15 bases between. The CDR3 region is CASSEARQGPYGYTF. For the CDR3, the DNA is TGTGCCAGCAGTGAGGCGCGGCAGGGGCCCTATGGCTACACCTTC.

This chain joins TRBV18 and TRBJ2-1; TRBD2 matches at 16 bases. CDR1 KGHSH and CDR2 LQKENI come from the germline V gene. The CDR3 loop spans 16 amino acids. Trimming cost V 0 bases and J 12 bases; bases outside gene matches: 5. Written as DNA, the CDR3 is TGTGCCAGCTCACCACCCGGGACTAGCGGGGGGGCCTGGCAGTTCTTC. Its translation: CASSPPGTSGGAWQFF.

The chain uses TRBV28 and TRBJ1-1; the D is unclear. The V end lost 3 bases, the J end lost 1 base, and 9 bases lay between the germline ends. Per germline, CDR1 MDHEN and CDR2 SYDVKM. The CDR3 runs to 14 residues. DNA of the CDR3: TGTGCCAGCAGTTTCCCGTCGGAGAACACTGAAGCTTTCTTT. Its protein product is CASSFPSENTEAFF.

The rearrangement links TRBV9 to TRBJ2-7; D is ambiguous. Between the trimmed V and J ends, which lost 0 bases and 2 bases, there was a span of 6 bases. The CDR3 runs 13 residues. The germline gives CDR1 SGDLS, CDR2 YYNGEE. The DNA for the CDR3 is TGTGCCAGCAGCGTAGCCCCAGCCTACGAGCAGTACTTC. Its protein is CASSVAPAYEQYF.

The chain joins TRBV5-1 to TRBJ1-3; no definite D call. Germline V CDR1 and CDR2: SGHRS, YFSETQ. V lost 0 bases and J 4 bases, leaving 2 bases between the germline ends. This CDR3 is 12 amino acids long. Here the CDR3 DNA reads TGCGCCAGCAGCTTGGAAGGAAACACCATATATTTT. Protein sequence: CASSLEGNTIYF.

In this sample, this clone turned up once. V and J are TRBV10-3 and TRBJ1-5; D possibly corresponds to TRBD1 (5 bases). Trimming shortened V by 0 bases and J by 4 bases, and 7 bases separated the two germline ends. Germline CDR1 is ENHRY and CDR2 is SYGVKD. The CDR3 sequence is 14 residues long. The CDR3 nucleotides are TGTGCCATCAGTGAGTCAAAGGGGAATCAGCCCCAGCATTTT. This sequence encodes CAISESKGNQPQHF.

Only a few counts were recorded for this clone. V and J are TRBV6-5 and TRBJ1-1; D not resolved. The germline V gene has CDR1 MNHEY and CDR2 SVGAGI. The V gene lost 8 bases and the J gene lost 1 base, with 5 bases spanning the gap. The CDR3 runs 11 residues. DNA for the CDR3: TGTGCCAGCCGGTCGAACACTGAAGCTTTCTTT. Its protein product is CASRSNTEAFF.

J is TRBJ1-2 and V is TRBV5-8; no clear D. The CDR3 is 16 residues long. Trimming pared 4 bases from V and 1 base from J, leaving 17 bases between. Germline lookup yields CDR1 SGHTS and CDR2 YDEGEE. The DNA for the CDR3 is TGTGCCAGCAGCCCAAACAGTCCAACATATAACTATGGCTACACCTTC. It specifies CASSPNSPTYNYGYTF.

V usage is TRBV5-6 and J usage is TRBJ2-1, with TRBD1 matching over 7 bases. CDR3 length equals 14 residues. Germline trimming cut 4 bases from V and 7 bases from J; bases unmatched to any gene: 8. The V gene's germline CDR1 is SGHDT and CDR2 YYEEEE. CDR3 in amino acids: CASSQRTGGNEQFF. The DNA for the CDR3 is TGTGCCAGCAGCCAAAGGACAGGAGGTAATGAGCAGTTCTTC.